The 24 T cell receptor beta chains below were found in one sample sequenced in a study of blood T cell repertoires in COVID-19. Using immunoSEQ multiplex PCR, the repertoire was profiled, and TCRdb retains in-frame clones only, with some absent. The sample lists a few hundred thousand clones, approximately 84% occurring once. Sequencing was carried out using PBMCs or T cells enriched from blood (not recorded which). The receptors derive from a man over 45 who had recovered from COVID-19.

The V gene is TRBV19, the J gene TRBJ1-5; D is possibly TRBD1 (5 bases). CDR1 and CDR2 (germline): LNHDA, SQIVND (reference sequence). V gave up 4 bases and J gave up 2 bases, with 15 bases separating them. This CDR3 comprises 16 residues. CDR3 sequence (DNA): TGTGCCAGTAGTACCGGACATTCTGGGGGCAATCAGCCCCAGCATTTT. This sequence encodes CASSTGHSGGNQPQHF.

The chain combines TRBV7-9 with TRBJ2-7; TRBD2 matches at 8 bases. CDR3 length: 13 residues. CDR1 is SEHNR and CDR2 is FQNEAQ in the germline V gene (reference sequence). V shed 11 bases and J 7 bases; nucleotides not matched to a gene: 13. CDR3 bases: TGTGCCTCCGTCCAAGCGGGAGAGGAAGAGCAGTACTTC. It yields the protein CASVQAGEEEQYF.

The chain combines TRBV11-2 with TRBJ2-1; 10 bases align to TRBD2. The CDR3 has 19 residues. V dropped 4 bases and J dropped 6; count of bases not matched to a gene: 18. Germline-derived CDR1 and CDR2 are SGHAT and FQNNGV. The CDR3 spells CASSSIIHVAGGNPNEQFF. In DNA form, the CDR3 reads TGTGCCAGCAGCTCCATAATCCACGTAGCGGGAGGAAACCCCAATGAGCAGTTCTTC. The variable domain in full, with the rest retrieved from reference TRBV11-2 and TRBJ2-1, is EAGVAQSPRYKIIEKRQSVAFWCNPISGHATLYWYQQILGQGPKLLIQFQNNGVVDDSQLPKDRFSAERLKGVDSTLKIQPAKLEDSAVYLCASSSIIHVAGGNPNEQFFGPGTRLTVL.

DNA for the CDR3: TGTGCCAGCGAGCTTGGGGGGAGTAATGAAAAACTGTTTTTT. Residues: CASELGGSNEKLFF. The V and J genes are TRBV28 and TRBJ1-4, with D maybe TRBD1 (5 bases). The CDR3 covers 14 residues. CDR1 is MDHEN and CDR2 is SYDVKM in the germline V gene. The V end lost 8 bases, the J end lost 4 bases, and 14 bases lay between the germline ends.

This CDR3 reads CASSKISGQGANTEAFF. CDR3 nucleotides: TGCGCCAGCAGCAAAATATCTGGACAGGGGGCGAACACTGAAGCTTTCTTT. The chain has TRBV5-1 and TRBJ1-1; 11 positions match TRBD1. Per germline, CDR1 SGHRS and CDR2 YFSETQ. V lost 4 bases, J lost 1 base, and 9 bases stayed unmatched. This CDR3 is 17 amino acids long.

The chain employs TRBV18 and TRBJ1-1; D possibly corresponds to TRBD1 (6 bases). CDR3 length: 15 amino acids. Trimming pared 1 base from V and 3 bases from J, leaving 12 bases between. Per the germline V gene, CDR1 is KGHSH and CDR2 is LQKENI. This CDR3 is CASSPLGGGDTEAFF. CDR3 DNA: TGTGCCAGCTCACCACTAGGAGGGGGGGACACTGAAGCTTTCTTT.

The chain couples TRBV5-6 to TRBJ1-2; possible D gene TRBD1, 5 bases. The V gene lost 0 bases and the J gene lost 6 bases, with 21 bases spanning the gap. The CDR3 loop spans 17 amino acids. CDR1 is SGHDT and CDR2 is YYEEEE in the germline V gene. The CDR3 spells CASSLAPSGAGYHGYTF. Written as DNA, the CDR3 is TGTGCCAGCAGCTTGGCCCCCTCCGGCGCAGGGTACCATGGCTACACCTTC.

The chain joins TRBV30 to TRBJ1-1; maybe TRBD1 (5 bases). This CDR3 is built from 12 residues. Trimming took off 3 bases at V and 1 base at J, with 6 bases between the two ends. CDR1 is GTSNPN and CDR2 is SVGIG in the germline V gene (reference sequence). The CDR3 nucleotides read TGTGCCTGGAGGACAGCGAACACTGAAGCTTTCTTT. This translates into CAWRTANTEAFF. The whole variable domain, remainder taken from reference TRBV30 and TRBJ1-1, is SQTIHQWPATLVQPVGSPLSLECTVEGTSNPNLYWYRQAAGRGLQLLFYSVGIGQISSEVPQNLSASRPQDRQFILSSKKLLLSDSGFYLCAWRTANTEAFFGQGTRLTVV.

The chain joins TRBV29-1 to TRBJ2-3, with D maybe TRBD2 (6 bases). V was shortened by 5 bases and J by 0 bases, with 15 bases between the two germline ends. Germline V gives CDR1 SQVTM, CDR2 ANQGSEA. This CDR3 is 15 amino acids long. In DNA, the CDR3 is TGCAGCGTTTCCTTAGGTGGGACTAGCACAGATACGCAGTATTTT. Translated, it gives CSVSLGGTSTDTQYF.

This chain uses TRBV15 with TRBJ2-3; possible D gene TRBD2, 6 bases. Per germline, CDR1 LNHNV and CDR2 YYDKDF (reference sequence). The CDR3 is made up of 14 amino acids. Trimming removed 8 bases at V and 0 bases at J, with 12 bases between. CDR3 sequence (DNA): TGTGCCACCCAGGTAGCGGCCAGCACAGATACGCAGTATTTT. This translates into CATQVAASTDTQYF.

J is TRBJ2-7 and V is TRBV18; 14 nucleotides align to TRBD2. Germline values: CDR1 KGHSH, CDR2 LQKENI. Unmatched junction bases numbered 14, after V lost 3 bases and J lost 7 bases. The CDR3 covers 18 residues. The CDR3 nucleotides read TGTGCCAGCTCACCTAGTCGATCGGGACTAGCGGGGGAATATGAGCAGTACTTC. This gives the protein CASSPSRSGLAGEYEQYF.

The chain is built from TRBV6-2 or TRBV6-3 and TRBJ2-5; no firm D call. The germline gives CDR1 MNHEY, CDR2 SVGEGT. This CDR3 spans 13 amino acids. Trimming stripped 3 bases from V and 5 bases from J, with 10 bases between. The DNA for the CDR3 is TGTGCCAGCAGTTATACGCTCAGGGAGACCCAGTACTTC. It specifies CASSYTLRETQYF.

This sequence joins TRBV6-5 and TRBJ1-2, with D perhaps TRBD1 (6 bases). CDR1 is MNHEY, CDR2 SVGAGI, per germline. The CDR3 covers 15 residues. V was trimmed by 4 bases and J by 3 bases, leaving 15 bases between them. CDR3 coding DNA: TGTGCCAGCAGTTCGACACAGCCAGGGGACTATGGCTACACCTTC. As protein: CASSSTQPGDYGYTF.

The chain recombines TRBV18 with TRBJ2-6; 10 bases map to TRBD1. This CDR3 has 17 amino acids. The germline gives CDR1 KGHSH, CDR2 LQKENI. J gave up 3 bases and V 4 bases, and 6 bases lay outside the gene matches. CDR3 nucleotides: TGTGCCAGCTCACTTCAGGGACAGGGGTTTGGGGCCAACGTCCTGACTTTC. The encoded protein is CASSLQGQGFGANVLTF. The full variable domain, completed using reference TRBV18 and TRBJ2-6, is NAGVMQNPRHLVRRRGQEARLRCSPMKGHSHVYWYRQLPEEGLKFMVYLQKENIIDESGMPKERFSAEFPKEGPSILRIQQVVRGDSAAYFCASSLQGQGFGANVLTFGAGSRLTVL.

The V and J genes are TRBV6-5 and TRBJ1-5; TRBD1 matches 7 bases. J gave up 4 bases and V 6 bases, and 3 bases lay outside the gene matches. The CDR3 has 13 amino acids. The germline CDR1 and CDR2 sequences are MNHEY and SVGAGI. CDR3 sequence reads: CASSRDSNQPQHF. CDR3 sequence (DNA): TGTGCCAGCAGCCGGGACAGTAATCAGCCCCAGCATTTT.

This clone was seen a few times. The chain employs TRBV6-2 or TRBV6-3 and TRBJ1-3; D gene ambiguous. The CDR3 extends over 15 amino acids. The germline V gene has CDR1 MNHEY and CDR2 SVGEGT. V lost 6 bases to trimming and J lost 0 bases, with 12 bases between them. This chain's CDR3 is CASSHGLPSGNTIYF. DNA of the CDR3: TGTGCCAGCAGCCATGGACTGCCCTCTGGAAACACCATATATTTT.

V gene TRBV4-1 combines with J gene TRBJ1-6; D perhaps matches TRBD1 (6 bases). Germline-derived CDR1 and CDR2 are MGHRA and YSYEKL. The CDR3 runs to 13 residues. The germline V and J ends were trimmed by 6 bases and 14 bases, with 17 bases remaining between them. CDR3 amino acids: CASRRDTERALHF. For the CDR3, the DNA is TGCGCCAGCAGACGGGACACCGAAAGGGCCCTCCACTTT.

This clone has more than one count but fewer than ten. This chain joins TRBV4-1 and TRBJ1-1, with D perhaps matching TRBD1 (6 bases). The germline gives CDR1 MGHRA, CDR2 YSYEKL. The CDR3 runs 14 residues. Trimming pared 1 base from V and 7 bases from J, leaving 13 bases between. The CDR3: CASSQVGGGDEAFF. The CDR3, as DNA: TGCGCCAGCAGCCAAGTAGGGGGAGGGGATGAAGCTTTCTTT.

This clone has only one observation. The genes are TRBV28 and TRBJ2-2; possible D gene TRBD2, 5 bases. Germline CDR1 and CDR2: MDHEN and SYDVKM. The V end lost 5 bases, the J end lost 6 bases, and 13 bases lay between the germline ends. CDR3 size: 14 residues. The CDR3 nucleotides read TGTGCCAGCAGTAGGCCTAGCAAAGCCGGGGAGCTGTTTTTT. This encodes CASSRPSKAGELFF.

The chain uses TRBV19 and TRBJ1-6; 7 nucleotides line up with TRBD1. CDR1 is LNHDA, CDR2 SQIVND, per germline (reference sequence). Unmatched junction bases numbered 11, after V lost 9 bases and J lost 9 bases. This CDR3 is 14 amino acids long. CDR3 amino acids: CASTQATGSSPLHF. The CDR3 DNA reads as TGTGCCAGCACCCAGGCGACAGGGTCTTCACCCCTCCACTTT.

The V and J genes are TRBV12-3 or TRBV12-4 and TRBJ1-1; no clear D gene. This CDR3 has 12 amino acids. Trimming left V 3 bases short and J 10 bases short, with 12 bases between. CDR3 nucleotides: TGTGCCAGCAGTTTGGGTCCGCAGCGAGCTTTCTTT. Its translation: CASSLGPQRAFF.

This chain uses TRBV6-6 with TRBJ1-5, with TRBD1 identical over 7 bases. The germline V gene has CDR1 MNHNY and CDR2 SVGAGI (reference sequence). With 2 bases clipped from V and 5 bases from J, the junction kept 6 bases outside the gene matches. The CDR3 is 15 amino acids. This chain's CDR3 is CASSYTGTVDQPQHF. In nucleotides, the CDR3 is TGTGCCAGCAGTTACACCGGGACAGTTGATCAGCCCCAGCATTTT.

The gene calls are TRBV7-2 and TRBJ2-3; unclear D gene. The germline V gene encodes CDR1 SGHTA and CDR2 FQGNSA. The CDR3 runs to 16 residues. V dropped 2 bases and J dropped 3 bases, with 15 bases sitting between them. The CDR3 coding sequence is TGTGCCAGCAGCTTATCGCCAGCGCGTGGGACAGATACGCAGTATTTT. Translated, it gives CASSLSPARGTDTQYF.

The chain uses TRBV12-5 and TRBJ2-1, with TRBD2 identical over 14 bases. This CDR3 is built from 17 residues. CDR1 is LGHNT, CDR2 FRNRAP, per germline. The trim removed 6 bases at V and 0 bases at J, leaving 4 bases unmatched. CDR3 loop: CASGLGLAGASYNEQFF. In nucleotides, the CDR3 is TGTGCTAGTGGGCTGGGACTAGCGGGGGCCTCCTACAATGAGCAGTTCTTC. Full variable domain (missing parts from reference TRBV12-5 and TRBJ2-1): DARVTQTPRHKVTEMGQEVTMRCQPILGHNTVFWYRQTMMQGLELLAYFRNRAPLDDSGMPKDRFSAEMPDATLATLKIQPSEPRDSAVYFCASGLGLAGASYNEQFFGPGTRLTVL.